One sample yielded the 29 T cell receptor beta chains listed below, sequenced in a study of OX40 agonist ivuxolimab in advanced cancers. The assay was immunoSEQ multiplex PCR, and TCRdb's table has in-frame clones only and misses some. Here the sample spans 30,000 to 40,000 clones, roughly nine tenths being singletons. The sequencing used CD4+ or CD8+ T cells sorted from blood, collected in a trial of the OX40 agonist ivuxolimab. These receptors were taken from an adult with an advanced solid tumor such as melanoma, head and neck, liver or kidney cancer.

The chain employs TRBV30 and TRBJ1-1, with D hard to call. The CDR3 totals 11 residues. Per the germline V gene, CDR1 is GTSNPN and CDR2 is SVGIG (reference sequence). Trimming pared 2 bases from V and 8 bases from J, leaving 9 bases between. For the CDR3, the DNA is TGTGCCTGGAGTACCGGGGTCGAAGCTTTCTTT. This gives the protein CAWSTGVEAFF.

The chain recombines TRBV9 with TRBJ2-7; 12 bases agree with TRBD2. Germline V CDR1 and CDR2: SGDLS, YYNGEE. This CDR3 is 14 amino acids long. V trimming: 4 bases; J trimming: 4 bases; junction bases outside the gene matches: 3. The DNA for the CDR3 is TGTGCCAGCAGCCTAGCGGGAGGGAGGTACGAGCAGTACTTC. It yields the protein CASSLAGGRYEQYF.

This sequence joins TRBV6-1 and TRBJ2-5; the D is unclear. The germline CDR1 and CDR2 sequences are MNHNS and SASEGT. The CDR3 totals 13 residues. V lost 2 bases and J lost 5, with 9 bases in between. The CDR3 DNA reads TGTGCCAGCAGTGAATATGAGAGGGAGACCCAGTACTTC. This translates into CASSEYERETQYF.

The V call is TRBV18, the J call TRBJ1-2; possible D gene TRBD1, 5 bases. Trimming took 2 bases from V and 4 from J, leaving 8 bases between them. CDR3 size: 13 residues. Germline CDR1 KGHSH, CDR2 LQKENI. The CDR3 reads CASSPTGAYGYTF. The DNA of the CDR3 is TGTGCCAGCTCACCAACCGGGGCCTATGGCTACACCTTC.

The chain joins TRBV7-2 to TRBJ1-2; D remains unclear. Germline lookup yields CDR1 SGHTA and CDR2 FQGNSA. V was clipped by 5 bases and J by 5 bases, with 9 bases between them. This CDR3 spans 12 amino acids. CDR3 nucleotide sequence: TGTGCCAGCAGCACTCGTAGTTATGGCTACACCTTC. This encodes CASSTRSYGYTF.

This chain joins TRBV18 and TRBJ1-2; D unresolved. CDR1 KGHSH and CDR2 LQKENI come from the germline V gene. The CDR3 runs to 14 residues. The ends were cut back, 3 bases at V and 8 bases at J, with 16 bases in the middle. The CDR3 protein is CASSPVGRTEGYTF. CDR3 nucleotides: TGTGCCAGCTCACCCGTCGGACGGACCGAAGGCTACACCTTC. The variable domain in full, with the rest retrieved from reference TRBV18 and TRBJ1-2, is NAGVMQNPRHLVRRRGQEARLRCSPMKGHSHVYWYRQLPEEGLKFMVYLQKENIIDESGMPKERFSAEFPKEGPSILRIQQVVRGDSAAYFCASSPVGRTEGYTFGSGTRLTVV.

This clone turned up a few times. The DNA for the CDR3 is TGTGCCAGTGGGAGAGGGGGACACCGCAGTAGCTACACCTTC. Translated: CASGRGGHRSSYTF. The chain uses TRBV2 and TRBJ1-2, with TRBD1 as a possible D gene (6 bases). The V gene lost 9 bases and the J gene lost 9 bases, with 23 bases spanning the gap. Germline V CDR1 and CDR2: SNHLY, FYNNEI. The CDR3 totals 14 residues.

The chain combines TRBV28 with TRBJ2-5; 13 bases fit TRBD2. Losses at the gene ends were 7 bases for V and 4 bases for J; bases not matched to a gene: 15. Germline assignment: CDR1 MDHEN and CDR2 SYDVKM. This CDR3 has 18 amino acids. The CDR3 region is CASTLGLAGASAGETQYF. In DNA form, the CDR3 reads TGTGCCAGCACCCTCGGACTAGCGGGAGCAAGTGCGGGAGAGACCCAGTACTTC.

This clone has a handful of counts. The V gene is TRBV11-2, the J gene TRBJ1-2, with TRBD1 matching 10 bases. Looked up from germline, CDR1 is SGHAT and CDR2 is FQNNGV. Trimming cost V 5 bases and J 6 bases; bases outside gene matches: 9. The CDR3 is made up of 15 amino acids. CDR3: CASSRTGTGVDGYTF. In DNA form, the CDR3 reads TGTGCCAGCAGCCGTACCGGGACAGGGGTGGATGGCTACACCTTC.

The chain is built from TRBV13 and TRBJ2-7, with D uncertain. Germline CDR1 reads PRHDT; CDR2 reads FYEKMQ (reference sequence). The CDR3 runs 13 residues. V was shortened by 3 bases and J by 0 bases, with 6 bases between the two germline ends. CDR3: CASSFWNSYEQYF. CDR3 nucleotides: TGTGCCAGCAGCTTCTGGAACTCCTACGAGCAGTACTTC.

This clone was counted only a few times. The chain is built from TRBV5-3 and TRBJ1-5; 10 bases match TRBD1. TRBV5-3 is labeled an ORF, and its function is uncertain. This CDR3 region has 17 residues. Trimming took 0 bases from V and 5 from J; bases not matched to a gene: 8. The chain's CDR3 is CARSLVVGQGTDQPQHF. The CDR3 bases are TGTGCCAGAAGCTTGGTGGTGGGACAGGGGACCGATCAGCCCCAGCATTTT.

This clone came up once. The chain carries TRBV7-2 and TRBJ1-3, with TRBD1 as a possible D gene (5 bases). CDR3 length: 12 residues. Germline CDR1 SGHTA, CDR2 FQGNSA. Trimming left V 5 bases short and J 4 bases short, with 6 bases between. The CDR3 DNA reads as TGTGCCAGCAGCCGACAGGGAAACACCATATATTTT. It specifies CASSRQGNTIYF. Full variable domain (rest looked up from reference TRBV7-2 and TRBJ1-3): GAGVSQSPSNKVTEKGKDVELRCDPISGHTALYWYRQSLGQGLEFLIYFQGNSAPDKSGLPSDRFSAERTGGSVSTLTIQRTQQEDSAVYLCASSRQGNTIYFGEGSWLTVV.

This clone was detected once. The CDR3 is CASSLNPTGTGHGDQYF. The CDR3 DNA sequence: TGTGCCAGCAGCCTCAACCCCACCGGGACAGGGCATGGGGACCAGTACTTC. This chain links TRBV14 with TRBJ2-5; 9 nucleotides align to TRBD1. The ends lost 4 bases at V and 10 bases at J; junction bases unmatched: 19. The CDR3 length is 17 residues. Germline CDR1 and CDR2: SGHDN and FVKESK. The full variable domain, in which reference TRBV14 and TRBJ2-5 provide the parts outside the CDR3, is EAGVTQFPSHSVIEKGQTVTLRCDPISGHDNLYWYRRVMGKEIKFLLHFVKESKQDESGMPNNRFLAERTGGTYSTLKVQPAELEDSGVYFCASSLNPTGTGHGDQYFGPGTRLLVL.

The V and J genes are TRBV4-2 and TRBJ1-1; D gene unclear. V lost 4 bases, J lost 1 base, and 10 bases lay in between. The germline gives CDR1 LGHNA, CDR2 YNFKEQ. This CDR3 is 14 amino acids long. CDR3 DNA sequence: TGTGCCAGCAGCCCCCGGACGGAGAACACTGAAGCTTTCTTT. Its protein is CASSPRTENTEAFF.

The rearrangement links TRBV2 to TRBJ2-7; TRBD1 is a possible D gene (6 bases). Trimming took 4 bases from V and 4 from J, leaving 14 bases between them. Per the germline V gene, CDR1 is SNHLY and CDR2 is FYNNEI. The CDR3 spans 14 residues. CDR3 sequence: CASSGGRRRYEQYF. DNA for the CDR3: TGTGCCAGCAGTGGGGGGCGACGAAGATACGAGCAGTACTTC.

This clone was picked up one time. The chain couples TRBV9 to TRBJ1-1, with TRBD1 as a possible D gene (6 bases). CDR1 and CDR2 (germline): SGDLS, YYNGEE. This CDR3 is built from 14 residues. V was pared by 4 bases and J by 1 base, with 11 bases between. The CDR3 DNA follows: TGTGCCAGCAGCAACGAGGGGGGGAACACTGAAGCTTTCTTT. It translates to CASSNEGGNTEAFF.

V and J are TRBV2 and TRBJ2-5, with unresolved D. This CDR3 has 12 residues. The V and J ends lost 4 bases and 4 bases respectively, with 7 bases between them. Germline loops: CDR1 SNHLY, CDR2 FYNNEI. The CDR3 DNA reads TGTGCCAGCAGTGTGGGGTCAGAGACCCAGTACTTC. It is translated as CASSVGSETQYF. Variable domain in full (rest from reference TRBV2 and TRBJ2-5): EPEVTQTPSHQVTQMGQEVILRCVPISNHLYFYWYRQILGQKVEFLVSFYNNEISEKSEIFDDQFSVERPDGSNFTLKIRSTKLEDSAMYFCASSVGSETQYFGPGTRLLVL.

V and J are TRBV27 and TRBJ1-2, with 8 bases that match TRBD1. Unmatched junction bases numbered 6, after V lost 2 bases and J lost 4 bases. This CDR3 is 15 amino acids long. Germline assignment: CDR1 MNHEY and CDR2 SMNVEV (reference sequence). This CDR3 is CASSLRAGGPYGYTF. CDR3 in DNA: TGTGCCAGCAGTTTACGGGCAGGGGGCCCCTATGGCTACACCTTC.

This clone was observed a handful of times. The chain carries TRBV9 and TRBJ2-1; no clear D. Germline lookup yields CDR1 SGDLS and CDR2 YYNGEE. This CDR3 comprises 12 residues. Trimming removed 4 bases from V and 12 bases from J, with 14 bases in between. CDR3 sequence (DNA): TGTGCCAGCAGCCTTAGTCATAGGGTGCAGTTCTTC. Residues: CASSLSHRVQFF. Combining the CDR3 with reference TRBV9 and TRBJ2-1 gives the whole variable domain DSGVTQTPKHLITATGQRVTLRCSPRSGDLSVYWYQQSLDQGLQFLIQYYNGEERAKGNILERFSAQQFPDLHSELNLSSLELGDSALYFCASSLSHRVQFFGPGTRLTVL.

The chain uses TRBV19 and TRBJ2-1, with 8 bases identical to TRBD1. V dropped 1 base and J dropped 9; count of bases not matched to a gene: 17. The CDR3 is 18 residues long. From germline, CDR1 is LNHDA and CDR2 SQIVND (reference sequence). This chain's CDR3 is CASSIVFRGTGRGGEQFF. As DNA, the CDR3 is TGTGCCAGTAGTATAGTGTTTCGGGGGACAGGAAGGGGCGGTGAGCAGTTCTTC.

The rearrangement links TRBV28 to TRBJ2-3; TRBD2 agrees at 12 bases. The CDR3 length is 15 residues. The V gene end was trimmed by 2 bases and the J gene end by 4 bases; junction bases not matched to a gene: 1. Germline V lookup: CDR1 MDHEN, CDR2 SYDVKM. This chain's CDR3 is CASSLGTSGPDTQYF. CDR3 DNA sequence: TGTGCCAGCAGTTTAGGGACTAGCGGGCCAGATACGCAGTATTTT.

The V gene is TRBV7-7, the J gene TRBJ2-7; a possible D gene is TRBD1 (6 bases). The V and J ends lost 5 bases and 0 bases respectively, with 11 bases between them. CDR3 length: 14 residues. Per the germline V gene, CDR1 is SSHAT and CDR2 is FNYEAQ (reference sequence). The CDR3 region is CASSLDRTSYEQYF. For the CDR3, the DNA is TGTGCCAGCAGCCTAGACAGGACCTCCTACGAGCAGTACTTC.

The chain recombines TRBV27 with TRBJ2-1; 9 bases line up with TRBD1. This CDR3 has 14 residues. Trimming took 2 bases from V and 9 from J; bases not matched to a gene: 5. Germline CDR1 reads MNHEY; CDR2 reads SMNVEV (reference sequence). The CDR3 region has the DNA TGTGCCAGCAGTTTACGGACAGGGGCGGGTGAGCAGTTCTTC. Amino acids: CASSLRTGAGEQFF.

This clone has only a few counts. The V call is TRBV2, the J call TRBJ1-2; D is undetermined. The length of the CDR3 is 13 residues. Germline V CDR1 and CDR2: SNHLY, FYNNEI. V lost 10 bases and J 1 base, leaving 13 bases between the germline ends. CDR3 amino acids: CATSSEGNYGYTF. The CDR3 bases are TGTGCCACCTCCTCCGAGGGTAACTATGGCTACACCTTC.

This chain links TRBV4-3 with TRBJ2-1; D uncertain. Per germline, CDR1 LGHNA and CDR2 YSLEER. This CDR3 is 16 amino acids long. Trimming pared 1 base from V and 2 bases from J, leaving 12 bases between. For the CDR3, the DNA is TGCGCCAGCAGCCAAGTTCCCACAGAAGCCTACAATGAGCAGTTCTTC. Translation: CASSQVPTEAYNEQFF.

This chain connects TRBV7-2 to TRBJ2-7, with 7 bases aligning to TRBD2. This CDR3 region has 15 residues. The germline gives CDR1 SGHTA, CDR2 FQGNSA. The junction had 11 bases not matched to a gene; V was cut back by 2 bases and J by 7 bases. CDR3 DNA sequence: TGTGCCAGCAGCTTAAGGCCTAGCGGCCGTGGGGAGCAGTACTTC. It codes for CASSLRPSGRGEQYF.

The J gene is TRBJ1-1, the V gene TRBV7-3, with D hard to call. The germline V and J ends were trimmed by 2 bases and 2 bases, with 15 bases remaining between them. Per the germline V gene, CDR1 is SGHTA and CDR2 is FQGTGA. CDR3 size: 16 residues. Here the CDR3 reads CASSLHSLIGNTEAFF. The CDR3 coding sequence is TGTGCCAGCAGCTTACACTCGCTTATTGGTAACACTGAAGCTTTCTTT.

As DNA, the CDR3 is TGTGCCAGCAGTGAGGGACTGCACTCTGGAAACACCATATATTTT. Protein product: CASSEGLHSGNTIYF. V is TRBV28 and J is TRBJ1-3; a possible D gene is TRBD1 (5 bases). The CDR3 has 15 amino acids. The V gene lost 5 bases and the J gene lost 0 bases, with 11 bases spanning the gap. Germline loops: CDR1 MDHEN, CDR2 SYDVKM.

The gene calls are TRBV6-5 and TRBJ1-2; 7 bases align to TRBD1. With V trimmed by 5 bases and J by 5 bases, 5 bases remained unmatched. The CDR3 runs 13 residues. Germline V gene sequence: CDR1 MNHEY, CDR2 SVGAGI. CDR3 loop: CASSAQGRYGYTF. The DNA for the CDR3 is TGTGCCAGCAGTGCACAGGGGAGGTATGGCTACACCTTC.